The entry below describes one TCR beta chain. What it recognizes is unknown. These data come from a study of early stage breast cancer tumors. The germline V and J ends were trimmed by 7 bases and 2 bases, with 9 bases remaining between them. The CDR3 has 13 residues. Germline-derived CDR1 and CDR2 are MGHDK and SYGVNS. Study conclusions and caveats: Enriched TCRB sequences shared across patients were mostly commonly generated sequences.

Sequenced by immunoSEQ multiplex PCR; TCRdb stores in-frame clones only, minus some. The table has fewer than 50,000 clones, 70% to 80% seen once. The V and J genes are TRBV25-1 and TRBJ1-5, with no clear D. Sequenced: blood. The TCR was taken from a person between 50 and 60 years old with breast cancer. The DNA of the CDR3 is TGTGCCAGCACCGAGTTTGGCAATCAGCCCCAGCATTTT. It yields the protein CASTEFGNQPQHF.